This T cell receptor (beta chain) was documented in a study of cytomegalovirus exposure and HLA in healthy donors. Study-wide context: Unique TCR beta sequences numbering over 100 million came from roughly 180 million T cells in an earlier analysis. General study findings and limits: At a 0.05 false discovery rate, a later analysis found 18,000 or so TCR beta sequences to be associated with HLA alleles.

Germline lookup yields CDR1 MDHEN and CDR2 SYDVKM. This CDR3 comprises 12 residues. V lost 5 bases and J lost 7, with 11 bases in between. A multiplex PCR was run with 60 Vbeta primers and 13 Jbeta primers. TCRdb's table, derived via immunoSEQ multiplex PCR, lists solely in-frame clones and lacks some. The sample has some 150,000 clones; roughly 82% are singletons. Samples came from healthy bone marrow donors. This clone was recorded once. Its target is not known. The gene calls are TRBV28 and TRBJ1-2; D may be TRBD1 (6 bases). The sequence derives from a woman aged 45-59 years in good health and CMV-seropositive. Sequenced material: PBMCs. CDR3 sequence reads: CASSLRGSGYTF. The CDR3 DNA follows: TGTGCCAGCAGTCTCAGGGGCTCTGGCTACACCTTC.